This is a list of T cell receptor beta chains from one sample in a study of siplizumab effects on memory and regulatory T cells. Clones were read by immunoSEQ multiplex PCR, and TCRdb kept only the in-frame ones, dropping some. The repertoire includes under 110,000 clones, roughly 91% of them detected once, and about 12% sits in the top ten. The sample comprised non-Treg CD4+ T cells sorted from blood. Receptors originate from a human donor in good health. Both conserved end residues are part of each CDR3. The D gene is left open where the match is weak. Part of the rows lack a size; the others show once, few, many or a class for expanded clones.

j_call clone_size d_call v_call cdr3_nt cdr3_aa
TRBJ2-7 . . TRBV4-1 TGCGCCAGCAGCCCGCCGGGGTCCTCCTCCTACGAGCAGTACTTC CASSPPGSSSYEQYF
TRBJ2-7 . TRBD1 TRBV18 TGTGCCAGCTCACCGAGGATGGGACAGAGCTACGAGCAGTACTTC CASSPRMGQSYEQYF
TRBJ1-1 once . TRBV5-1 TGCGCCAGCAGCTTGGCTGGGGGGAACACTGAAGCTTTCTTT CASSLAGGNTEAFF
TRBJ2-1 . TRBD2 TRBV11-3 TGTGCCAGCAGCTTAGTTGGGACTAGCGGTTACAATGAGCAGTTCTTC CASSLVGTSGYNEQFF
TRBJ1-2 . . TRBV4-1 TGCGCCAGCAGCCAAGATTACCGGGCAAACTATGGCTACACCTTC CASSQDYRANYGYTF
TRBJ1-4 . TRBD1 TRBV19 TGTGCCAGCGAGGGGGCAGGCTCGAGTGAAAAACTGTTTTTT CASEGAGSSEKLFF
TRBJ1-6 . . TRBV10-3 TGTGCCATCCAACAGGGATCGAGGGGAAATTCACCCCTCCACTTT CAIQQGSRGNSPLHF
TRBJ2-5 . . TRBV7-8 TGTGCCAGCAGCTTAGATCGAGCCGGGGAAAAGACCCAGTACTTC CASSLDRAGEKTQYF
TRBJ2-7 . . TRBV7-2 TGTGCCAGCAGCTCTACTAGGACCGGGGGCTACGAGCAGTACTTC CASSSTRTGGYEQYF
TRBJ2-4 . TRBD1 TRBV5-5 TGTGCCAGCAGCTGGGGACAGGGGGCTCCCAAAAACATTCAGTACTTC CASSWGQGAPKNIQYF
TRBJ1-3 once . TRBV6-1 TGTGCCACCGAGGACAGCTCTGGAAACACCATATATTTT CATEDSSGNTIYF
TRBJ2-3 . . TRBV5-1 TGCGCCAGCAGCTTTGGGGGTTCGGCAGATACGCAGTATTTT CASSFGGSADTQYF
TRBJ2-1 . . TRBV7-3 TGTGCCAGCAGCCCGGGACTGCGATACAATGAGCAGTTCTTC CASSPGLRYNEQFF
TRBJ1-1 . . TRBV30 TGTGCCCGAAGTCGGGCAGGCACTGAAGCTTTCTTT CARSRAGTEAFF
TRBJ2-6 . . TRBV15 TGTGCCACCAGCTCGCAGGGCCCTGGGGCCAACGTCCTGACTTTC CATSSQGPGANVLTF
TRBJ2-3 . . TRBV6-1 TGTGCCAGCAGTACTTCCCCGAGGGATACGCAGTATTTT CASSTSPRDTQYF
TRBJ1-6 . . TRBV29-1 TGCAGCGTTGGGGTCAGGGCCAATTCACCCCTCCACTTT CSVGVRANSPLHF
TRBJ2-6 . . TRBV29-1 TGCAGCGTTGGTGGGGACCCCTCCACAGACTCTGGGGCCAACGTCCTGACTTTC CSVGGDPSTDSGANVLTF
TRBJ1-3 . . TRBV30 TGTGCCTGGAGTGTGGGGAGCCTTGGAAACACCATATATTTT CAWSVGSLGNTIYF
TRBJ1-2 . TRBD1 TRBV2 TGTGCCAGCAGTGGGGAACAGGGGCTATATGGCTACACCTTC CASSGEQGLYGYTF
TRBJ1-4 . . TRBV19 TGTGCCAGTAGTACCTTGGCAACTAATGAAAAACTGTTTTTT CASSTLATNEKLFF
TRBJ2-7 . TRBD1 TRBV10-3 TGTGCCATCAGTGTGGACAGGGGTTACGAGCAGTACTTC CAISVDRGYEQYF
TRBJ2-7 . . TRBV30 TGTGCCTGGTGCCGGACCCTGAACTCCTACGAGCAGTACTTC CAWCRTLNSYEQYF
TRBJ1-1 . . TRBV30 TGTGCCTGGAGTGTACCTGCTAGACAGTCGAACACTGAAGCTTTCTTT CAWSVPARQSNTEAFF